This TCR beta chain appears in the sequencing data of a study of shared clonotypes between healthy human individuals. This CDR3 has 16 residues. Trimming left V 3 bases short and J 4 bases short, with 17 bases between. Germline V gives CDR1 KGHSH, CDR2 LQKENI. The assay was immunoSEQ multiplex PCR, and TCRdb's table has in-frame clones only and misses some. The table lists 600,000 to 750,000 clones, 55% to 75% of them singletons. Study-level results: Sorted-subset sequencing was shown by rarefaction to be incomplete despite large depth.

Turning to this clone: As yet, its antigen is unknown.

The rearrangement uses TRBV18 and TRBJ2-3; possible D gene TRBD2, 5 bases. The origin of this receptor is a woman in her twenties or thirties in good health. Input material: memory CD4+ T cells sorted from blood. Subset indicated: CD45RA-negative fraction. As DNA, the CDR3 is TGTGCCAGCTCACCCGCGGGCTGGGGTGAGGCAGATACGCAGTATTTT. This gives the protein CASSPAGWGEADTQYF. Full variable domain (missing parts from reference TRBV18 and TRBJ2-3): NAGVMQNPRHLVRRRGQEARLRCSPMKGHSHVYWYRQLPEEGLKFMVYLQKENIIDESGMPKERFSAEFPKEGPSILRIQQVVRGDSAAYFCASSPAGWGEADTQYFGPGTRLTVL.